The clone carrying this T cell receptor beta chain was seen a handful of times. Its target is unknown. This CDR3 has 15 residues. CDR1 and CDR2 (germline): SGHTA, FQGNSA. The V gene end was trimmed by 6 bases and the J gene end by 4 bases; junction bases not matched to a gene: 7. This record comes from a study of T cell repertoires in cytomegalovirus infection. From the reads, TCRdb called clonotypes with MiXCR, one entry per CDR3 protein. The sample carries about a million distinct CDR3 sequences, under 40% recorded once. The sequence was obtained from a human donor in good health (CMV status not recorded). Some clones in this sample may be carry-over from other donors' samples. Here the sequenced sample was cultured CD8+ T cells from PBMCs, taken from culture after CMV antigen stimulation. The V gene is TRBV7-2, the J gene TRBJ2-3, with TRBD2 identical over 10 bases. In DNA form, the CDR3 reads TGTGCCAGCAGACAGCGGGGGGGCCAGCCAGATACGCAGTATTTT. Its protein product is CASRQRGGQPDTQYF.